This T cell receptor (beta chain) was profiled in a study of blood T cell repertoires in COVID-19. Sequencing used immunoSEQ multiplex PCR; TCRdb keeps in-frame clones, though not all of them. The sample consists of 150,000 to 200,000 clones, about 78% of them appearing once. Germline CDR1 is SGHDN and CDR2 is FVKESK. The germline V and J ends were trimmed by 1 base and 7 bases, with 5 bases remaining between them. The CDR3 extends over 12 amino acids. Enrolled through a virtual design, the participants were between about 18 and 100 years of age and came from about two dozen US areas. The J gene is TRBJ2-1, the V gene TRBV14; D is unresolved. The TCR originated in a woman in her fifties or sixties who had recovered from COVID-19. Sample: PBMCs or T cells enriched from blood (not recorded which). DNA for the CDR3: TGTGCCAGCAGCCAAGTATTTAATGAGCAGTTCTTC. Translated: CASSQVFNEQFF.